This section outlines one T cell receptor (beta chain) sequence together with its context. The antigen remains undetermined. Per germline, CDR1 SGHRS and CDR2 YFSETQ. V dropped 3 bases and J dropped 4 bases, with 13 bases sitting between them. This CDR3 region has 14 residues. This entry belongs to a study of cytomegalovirus exposure and HLA in healthy donors. Points from the study as a whole: A few CMV-associated chains proved CMV antigen-specific in vitro. An Asian-associated ancestry cluster reportedly showed fewer N-insertions than the roughly 600-donor mean in a later analysis. Reportedly, diagnosis of cytomegalovirus status by the classifier showed high specificity and sensitivity.

PCR involved 60 Vbeta and 13 Jbeta primers. The data were produced by immunoSEQ multiplex PCR, yet TCRdb's version contains in-frame clones alone and is incomplete. The sample lists approximately 160,000 clones, more than 80% occurring once. The source is a woman in her late teens or twenties in good health and CMV-seronegative. Material for sequencing was PBMCs. The chain combines TRBV5-1 with TRBJ2-5, with D tentatively TRBD2 (5 bases). Here the CDR3 DNA reads TGCGCCAGCAGCTGGGCTATTGAGGGAGAGACCCAGTACTTC. Translation gives CASSWAIEGETQYF.